This TCR beta chain came from a study of blood T cells in healthy people across ages. The sample holds one count of this clonotype. Its antigen remains unknown. Broader study findings: Long-lived donors exceeded aged donors in naive CD4+ cells and diversity. Correlation between TCR beta diversity and naive T cell percentage was strong.

CDR1 and CDR2 (germline): WNHNN, SYGVQD (reference sequence). The CDR3 loop spans 17 amino acids. V was pared by 0 bases and J by 7 bases, with 20 bases between. Through a sample-barcoded 5' primer and a J-beta primer mix, a second PCR was run for about 6 to 11 cycles. With 12 random nucleotides, a template-switch adaptor tagged each individual cDNA molecule. TCRdb analysed the 5' RACE reads with MiXCR anew, one entry per CDR3 protein. Altogether 1.5 million to 2 million distinct CDR3 sequences are present, roughly 52% being singletons, with the ten largest covering roughly 2.1%. The rearrangement links TRBV10-1 to TRBJ2-3, with D perhaps matching TRBD2 (7 bases). Sequencing was done on a sample of blood. This clonotype was sampled from a woman aged 40 to 50 in good health. CDR3 protein: CASSESSTGRERNTQYF. The CDR3 region has the DNA TGCGCCAGCAGTGAGTCGAGCACAGGGAGGGAGAGAAATACGCAGTATTTT.